These T cell receptor beta chains were read from a single sample in a study of blood T cell repertoires in COVID-19. The repertoire was sequenced with immunoSEQ multiplex PCR; TCRdb's copy has only in-frame clones and lacks some. The sample shows roughly 120,000 clones, about 87% of them seen only once. The material sequenced was peripheral blood. The receptors stem from a woman aged 45-60 years with acute or convalescent COVID-19. CDR3s include the opening cysteine and the closing phenylalanine or tryptophan. A D gene is named only where the DNA matches it firmly. Some rows mark clone size as missing; the rest say once, few, many or name a class of expanded clone.

J gene,clone size,V gene,D gene,CDR3 DNA,CDR3 protein
TRBJ1-1,-,TRBV30,-,TGTGCCTGGAGACTAAACCGCGGGAGCACTGAAGCTTTCTTT,CAWRLNRGSTEAFF
TRBJ1-1,-,TRBV11-2,-,TGTGCCAGCAGCTTAGAATCGGGAATGAACACTGAAGCTTTCTTT,CASSLESGMNTEAFF
TRBJ1-2,few,TRBV2,-,TGTGCCAGCAGCGCCCCACCGGTCGGTGGCTACACCTTC,CASSAPPVGGYTF
TRBJ1-1,few,TRBV5-6,-,TGTGCCAGCAGCTTGGCCAGGGTGGGGGGACGTGAAGCTTTCTTT,CASSLARVGGREAFF
TRBJ1-4,-,TRBV2,TRBD1,TGTGCCAGCAGTGAAGTACAGGGGCGGTATGATTACAATGAAAAACTGTTTTTT,CASSEVQGRYDYNEKLFF
TRBJ1-5,-,TRBV1,-,TGCACCAGCAGCCAGGGAGGAATCGGGGATCAGCCCCAGCATTTT,CTSSQGGIGDQPQHF
TRBJ2-6,-,TRBV10-1,-,TGCGCCAGCAGTGAGTACCGGGCTGGGGCCAACGTCCTGACTTTC,CASSEYRAGANVLTF
TRBJ2-2,few,TRBV7-3,-,TGTGCCAGCAGCCCTCGGGTCCTTTCGGGGGAGCTGTTTTTT,CASSPRVLSGELFF
TRBJ2-5,-,TRBV6-5,-,TGTGCCAGCAGTCCAAGAGCCGGGAGCCAAGAGACCCAGTACTTC,CASSPRAGSQETQYF
TRBJ1-2,once,TRBV27,TRBD1,TGTGCCAGCAGTACGGGACAGGGTAACTATGGCTACACCTTC,CASSTGQGNYGYTF
TRBJ2-1,-,TRBV24-1,TRBD2,TGTGCCACCAGTCCAACTAGCGGGGGGGCCCTGGACTCCTACAATGAGCAGTTCTTC,CATSPTSGGALDSYNEQFF
TRBJ1-4,once,TRBV6-6,-,TGTGCCAGCAGTCCCGGACTAAATGAAAAACTGTTTTTT,CASSPGLNEKLFF
TRBJ2-7,-,TRBV2,-,TGTGCCAGCAGAGGAGGCCACCCCAAATACGAGCAGTACTTC,CASRGGHPKYEQYF
TRBJ1-5,-,TRBV28,-,TGTGCCAGCAGCATCCCCGGCCAGGCGTATAGCAATCAGCCCCAGCATTTT,CASSIPGQAYSNQPQHF
TRBJ1-6,-,TRBV5-4,-,TGTGCCAGCAGCGGAGCGGGACACAATTCACCCCTCCACTTT,CASSGAGHNSPLHF